One sample yielded the 16 T cell receptor beta chains listed below, sequenced in a study of cytomegalovirus exposure and HLA in healthy donors. 60 Vbeta and 13 Jbeta primers were used in PCR. Sequencing used immunoSEQ multiplex PCR; TCRdb keeps in-frame clones, though not all of them. Among 200,000 or so clones, around 82% were seen once, and the ten largest hold just under 3%. Specimen: PBMCs. Receptors originate from a woman aged 25 to 39 in good health and CMV-seronegative.

This rearrangement joins TRBV27 to TRBJ1-5; the D gene is possibly TRBD1 (5 bases). Trimming took off 5 bases at V and 2 bases at J, with 16 bases between the two ends. From germline, CDR1 is MNHEY and CDR2 SMNVEV (reference sequence). This CDR3 comprises 16 residues. The CDR3 DNA sequence: TGTGCCAGCAGTCCAACGGTAGGGGCTCGCAATCAGCCCCAGCATTTT. Protein product: CASSPTVGARNQPQHF.

V and J are TRBV20-1 and TRBJ2-3; 7 bases align to TRBD2. This CDR3 contains 11 residues. Germline V CDR1 and CDR2: DFQATT, SNEGSKA (reference sequence). V was pared by 8 bases and J by 6 bases, with 5 bases of the junction left unmatched. This chain's CDR3 is CSIVRGDTQYF. CDR3 DNA sequence: TGCAGTATCGTGCGGGGGGATACGCAGTATTTT.

The chain employs TRBV9 and TRBJ1-6, with 8 bases fitting TRBD1. Germline lookup yields CDR1 SGDLS and CDR2 YYNGEE. This CDR3 region has 14 residues. V lost 4 bases and J lost 11; bases outside the gene matches: 8. CDR3 amino acids: CASSPATGGPPLHF. The DNA of the CDR3 is TGTGCCAGCAGCCCAGCAACAGGGGGACCACCCCTCCACTTT.

Concerning this clone: This specimen includes other DNA sequences encoding the same CDR3. This rearrangement joins TRBV6-5 to TRBJ2-7, with 9 bases matching TRBD1. The CDR3 runs to 14 residues. Germline lookup yields CDR1 MNHEY and CDR2 SVGAGI. J gave up 5 bases and V 6 bases, and 8 bases lay outside the gene matches. This CDR3 reads CASSPTGQGNEQYF. In nucleotides, the CDR3 is TGTGCCAGCAGCCCAACGGGACAGGGTAACGAGCAGTACTTC.

With regard to this clone: A junction end diverges from the germline sequence, so it may reflect a read error. V and J are TRBV2 and TRBJ2-1; weak D call: TRBD2 (7 bases). Germline CDR1 is SNHLY and CDR2 is FYNNEI. This CDR3 comprises 15 residues. Here the CDR3 reads CAGSDGAGGPNEQFF. The DNA of the CDR3 is TGTGCCGGCAGTGACGGGGCCGGGGGGCCGAATGAGCAGTTCTTC.

The chain links TRBV9 to TRBJ2-1; TRBD2 matches at 8 bases. The CDR3 runs 16 residues. Germline V CDR1 and CDR2: SGDLS, YYNGEE. V lost 4 bases, J lost 6 bases, and 12 bases stayed unmatched. The CDR3 is CASSPSGAGGFNEQFF. DNA of the CDR3: TGTGCCAGCAGCCCTTCTGGGGCGGGGGGCTTCAATGAGCAGTTCTTC.

This sequence joins TRBV7-6 and TRBJ2-3, with a possible D match to TRBD1 (5 bases). The V end was cut by 5 bases, the J end by 4 bases, with 10 bases between. The CDR3 runs to 13 residues. Germline V CDR1 and CDR2: SGHVS, FNYEAQ. For the CDR3, the DNA is TGTGCCAGCAGCGGGGCTTGGGCAGATACGCAGTATTTT. Translated, it gives CASSGAWADTQYF.

This chain's CDR3 is CSVGDRGFSQYF. The CDR3 DNA follows: TGCAGCGTTGGGGACAGGGGATTCTCGCAGTACTTC. The gene calls are TRBV29-1 and TRBJ2-5; 10 bases are a match to TRBD1. The CDR3 spans 12 residues. Germline CDR1 is SQVTM and CDR2 is ANQGSEA. Trimming cost V 4 bases and J 11 bases; bases outside gene matches: 7. The full variable domain, its missing parts supplied by reference TRBV29-1 and TRBJ2-5, is SAVISQKPSRDICQRGTSLTIQCQVDSQVTMMFWYRQQPGQSLTLIATANQGSEATYESGFVIDKFPISRPNLTFSTLTVSNMSPEDSSIYLCSVGDRGFSQYFGPGTRLLVL.

Written as DNA, the CDR3 is TGTGCCAGCAGCTTGTTGGGACTAGCGGGGGGAAATCAAGAGACCCAGTACTTC. It specifies CASSLLGLAGGNQETQYF. The chain uses TRBV5-6 and TRBJ2-5, with 15 bases identical to TRBD2. CDR1 is SGHDT, CDR2 YYEEEE, per germline. The length of the CDR3 is 18 residues. Losses at the gene ends were 1 base for V and 2 bases for J; bases not matched to a gene: 6. The full variable domain, rest sourced from reference TRBV5-6 and TRBJ2-5, is DAGVTQSPTHLIKTRGQQVTLRCSPKSGHDTVSWYQQALGQGPQFIFQYYEEEERQRGNFPDRFSGHQFPNYSSELNVNALLLGDSALYLCASSLLGLAGGNQETQYFGPGTRLLVL.

This clone was recorded only once. The chain couples TRBV5-6 to TRBJ2-1; the match to TRBD2 covers 12 bases. Trimming took 3 bases from V and 4 from J; bases not matched to a gene: 5. Germline CDR1 SGHDT, CDR2 YYEEEE. This CDR3 comprises 16 residues. DNA for the CDR3: TGTGCCAGCAGCTCCCTAGCGGGGGGGGAATACAATGAGCAGTTCTTC. Its translation: CASSSLAGGEYNEQFF.

This rearrangement joins TRBV4-1 to TRBJ2-1; 9 bases map to TRBD2. The germline V gene has CDR1 MGHRA and CDR2 YSYEKL. The CDR3 has 17 residues. The V and J ends lost 2 bases and 5 bases, in that order; junction bases with no gene match: 10. Here the CDR3 reads CASSQKKKGGGDNEQFF. The CDR3 nucleotides are TGCGCCAGCAGCCAAAAAAAGAAGGGCGGGGGGGACAATGAGCAGTTCTTC.

This clone came up a few times. V and J are TRBV4-2 and TRBJ1-4; 8 bases are a match to TRBD1. This CDR3 comprises 14 residues. V gave up 6 bases and J gave up 5 bases; unmatched junction bases: 5. Per germline, CDR1 LGHNA and CDR2 YNFKEQ. The CDR3 DNA reads TGTGCCAGCAGGGAGGGACAGGAAAATGAAAAACTGTTTTTT. Translated, it gives CASREGQENEKLFF.

The chain is built from TRBV18 and TRBJ1-1, with D maybe TRBD1 (6 bases). CDR1 is KGHSH, CDR2 LQKENI, per germline. V was cut by 4 bases and J by 4 bases, with 16 bases left in between. The CDR3 extends over 15 amino acids. The CDR3 DNA sequence: TGTGCCAGCTCACGTTTGGCGATCAGGGGCACTGAAGCTTTCTTT. Amino acid sequence: CASSRLAIRGTEAFF.

The rearrangement uses TRBV4-1 and TRBJ2-3, with 8 bases matching TRBD1. After removal of 3 bases from V and 11 bases from J, the junction contained 4 bases not matched to a gene. This CDR3 is built from 12 residues. The germline V gene has CDR1 MGHRA and CDR2 YSYEKL. DNA of the CDR3: TGCGCCAGCAGCCAGGACAGGGAAAAGCAGTATTTT. It specifies CASSQDREKQYF.

The chain couples TRBV10-3 to TRBJ1-5; 7 nucleotides line up with TRBD1. V shed 6 bases, J shed 2 bases, and the junction held 10 bases outside the gene matches. Germline loops: CDR1 ENHRY, CDR2 SYGVKD. The CDR3 runs 16 residues. CDR3 nucleotide sequence: TGTGCCATCAGCCAGACAGGGATAATTGGCAATCAGCCCCAGCATTTT. It is translated as CAISQTGIIGNQPQHF.

This clone was recorded a few times. This chain uses TRBV12-5 with TRBJ1-5; 8 bases match TRBD1. The CDR3 sequence is 15 residues long. The germline CDR1 and CDR2 sequences are LGHNT and FRNRAP. Unmatched junction bases numbered 5, after V lost 6 bases and J lost 1 base. The CDR3 here is CASGSDRESNQPQHF. The CDR3 nucleotides read TGTGCTAGTGGCTCGGACAGGGAAAGCAATCAGCCCCAGCATTTT.